This TCR beta chain emerged from a study of control samples from healthy donors and cancer patients. Germline values: CDR1 LNHDA, CDR2 SQIVND (reference sequence). The CDR3 consists of 14 residues. Trimming took 5 bases from V and 6 from J, leaving 16 bases between them. Profiling relied on immunoSEQ multiplex PCR, and the TCRdb table lists in-frame clones only, not all of them. The sample records under 15,000 clones, roughly 94% being singletons. The source of this sequence is a man aged 65 to 85 with head and neck cancer. The sample comprised PBMCs. The rearrangement links TRBV19 to TRBJ2-5; weak D call: TRBD1 (6 bases). CDR3 sequence (DNA): TGTGCCAGTAGTCCCGAGGACAGCCGGCAGACCCAGTACTTC. This sequence encodes CASSPEDSRQTQYF.